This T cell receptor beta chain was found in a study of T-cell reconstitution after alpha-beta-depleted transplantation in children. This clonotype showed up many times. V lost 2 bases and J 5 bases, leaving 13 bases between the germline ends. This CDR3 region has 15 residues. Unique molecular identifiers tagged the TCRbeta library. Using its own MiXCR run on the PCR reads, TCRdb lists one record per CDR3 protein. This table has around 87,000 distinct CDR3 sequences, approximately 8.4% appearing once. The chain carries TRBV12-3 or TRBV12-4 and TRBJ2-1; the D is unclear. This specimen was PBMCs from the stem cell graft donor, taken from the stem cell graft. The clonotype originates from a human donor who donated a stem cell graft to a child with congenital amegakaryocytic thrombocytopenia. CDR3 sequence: CASSLTSNSHNEQFF. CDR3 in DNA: TGTGCCAGCAGTTTAACCTCGAACAGCCACAATGAGCAGTTCTTC.